What follows are 24 T cell receptor beta chains derived from one specimen sequenced in a study of T cell clonotyping in hematopoietic cell transplantation. Produced via immunoSEQ multiplex PCR; TCRdb's table is partial and in-frame only. The sample has some 4,400 clones; approximately 80% are singletons. The sequences come from peripheral blood mononuclear cells, collected 100 days after allogeneic stem cell transplant. These receptors all stem from a female patient aged 50 to 60 who had an allogeneic stem cell transplant from an unrelated donor, so the T cells may come from the graft donor. Some clones in this sample may be carry-over from other donors' samples.

CDR3 bases: TGCGCCAGCAGCTTCGGACAGTGGGGGAGCGGGGAGCTGTTTTTT. It is translated as CASSFGQWGSGELFF. This rearrangement joins TRBV5-1 to TRBJ2-2; maybe TRBD1 (6 bases). The CDR3 has 15 residues. Germline V gene sequence: CDR1 SGHRS, CDR2 YFSETQ. The V end was cut by 2 bases, the J end by 7 bases, with 15 bases between. Variable domain in full (rest from reference TRBV5-1 and TRBJ2-2): KAGVTQTPRYLIKTRGQQVTLSCSPISGHRSVSWYQQTPGQGLQFLFEYFSETQRNKGNFPGRFSGRQFSNSRSEMNVSTLELGDSALYLCASSFGQWGSGELFFGEGSRLTVL.

The chain employs TRBV25-1 and TRBJ1-2; D not resolved. Germline V gene lookup returns CDR1 MGHDK and CDR2 SYGVNS. V lost 6 bases to trimming and J lost 3 bases, with 8 bases between them. CDR3 length equals 12 residues. Here the CDR3 reads CASSMTYYGYTF. The CDR3 DNA is TGTGCCAGCAGCATGACTTACTATGGCTACACCTTC.

This clone was picked up one time. CDR3 amino acids: CASSGGPLVMGTEAFF. The CDR3 DNA reads as TGTGCCAGCAGCGGCGGCCCCTTAGTGATGGGTACTGAAGCTTTCTTT. J is TRBJ1-1 and V is TRBV5-6; D gene unclear. The CDR3 runs 16 residues. Trimming took 4 bases from V and 5 from J, leaving 21 bases between them. Germline loops: CDR1 SGHDT, CDR2 YYEEEE.

A few counts support this clone. This chain uses TRBV2 with TRBJ2-5; the D gene is possibly TRBD2 (6 bases). The V gene's germline CDR1 is SNHLY and CDR2 FYNNEI. The V end was cut by 6 bases, the J end by 5 bases, with 16 bases between. This CDR3 spans 14 amino acids. Written as DNA, the CDR3 is TGTGCCAGCAGAGAGGCGGGGTACGGGGAGACCCAGTACTTC. Amino acids: CASREAGYGETQYF.

The chain is built from TRBV1 and TRBJ2-7; the DNA was not used to check the table's D call, TRBD1. TRBV1 represents a pseudogene. The CDR3 spans 17 residues. The CDR3 is CTSGAQGIVGKVYEQYF. The CDR3 DNA sequence: TGCACCAGCGGCGCACAGGGGATTGTAGGTAAAGTCTACGAGCAGTACTTC.

Notes on this clone: The same CDR3 also results from other DNA sequences found in this sample. The chain is built from TRBV28 and TRBJ1-1; D is possibly TRBD1 (5 bases). V lost 4 bases, J lost 1 base, and 10 bases lay in between. The CDR3 runs 14 residues. Looked up from germline, CDR1 is MDHEN and CDR2 is SYDVKM. DNA of the CDR3: TGTGCCAGCAGTTCGGGACGGGGGAACACTGAAGCTTTCTTT. This encodes CASSSGRGNTEAFF.

The chain joins TRBV6-1 to TRBJ1-5; 7 bases agree with TRBD1. Germline CDR1 and CDR2: MNHNS and SASEGT. J lost 4 bases, V lost 5 bases, and 5 bases had no gene match. The CDR3 sequence is 14 residues long. CDR3: CASSPGQPNQPQHF. CDR3 sequence (DNA): TGTGCCAGCAGTCCGGGACAGCCGAATCAGCCCCAGCATTTT.

This chain uses TRBV28 with TRBJ2-2; 9 bases map to TRBD2. The trim removed 3 bases at V and 6 bases at J, leaving 2 bases unmatched. The CDR3 contains 14 residues. Germline values: CDR1 MDHEN, CDR2 SYDVKM. The CDR3 loop reads CASSFQRGAGELFF. CDR3 DNA: TGTGCCAGCAGTTTTCAGCGGGGGGCCGGGGAGCTGTTTTTT.

J is TRBJ1-5 and V is TRBV2, with D possibly TRBD1 on 5 matching bases. Trimming stripped 4 bases from V and 2 bases from J, with 9 bases between. Germline assignment: CDR1 SNHLY and CDR2 FYNNEI. This CDR3 contains 14 residues. This chain's CDR3 is CASSGQSGNQPQHF. DNA of the CDR3: TGTGCCAGCAGTGGACAGAGCGGCAATCAGCCCCAGCATTTT.

The rearrangement links TRBV19 to TRBJ2-2; D not resolved. V was clipped by 5 bases and J by 2 bases, with 9 bases between them. The CDR3 contains 14 residues. CDR1 is LNHDA, CDR2 SQIVND, per germline (reference sequence). DNA of the CDR3: TGTGCCAGTAGTTTAAACTACAACACCGGGGAGCTGTTTTTT. Its translation: CASSLNYNTGELFF. Using reference TRBV19 and TRBJ2-2 for the parts outside the CDR3, the full variable domain is DGGITQSPKYLFRKEGQNVTLSCEQNLNHDAMYWYRQDPGQGLRLIYYSQIVNDFQKGDIAEGYSVSREKKESFPLTVTSAQKNPTAFYLCASSLNYNTGELFFGEGSRLTVL.

This sequence joins TRBV25-1 and TRBJ1-1, with TRBD1 as a possible D gene (6 bases). The CDR3 extends over 15 amino acids. V was cut by 3 bases and J by 6 bases, with 17 bases left in between. The germline gives CDR1 MGHDK, CDR2 SYGVNS. The CDR3 region has the DNA TGTGCCAGCAGTGATTTTGGGGGCGAGAGACCTGAAGCTTTCTTT. Translated: CASSDFGGERPEAFF. The variable domain in full, completed from reference TRBV25-1 and TRBJ1-1, reads EADIYQTPRYLVIGTGKKITLECSQTMGHDKMYWYQQDPGMELHLIHYSYGVNSTEKGDLSSESTVSRIRTEHFPLTLESARPSHTSQYLCASSDFGGERPEAFFGQGTRLTVV.

This clone was recorded a few times. The chain is built from TRBV9 and TRBJ1-4; D remains unclear. The CDR3 loop spans 14 amino acids. The V end lost 0 bases, the J end lost 10 bases, and 13 bases lay between the germline ends. CDR1 and CDR2 from the germline V gene are SGDLS and YYNGEE. The CDR3 protein is CASSVGVFDAKLFF. The CDR3 DNA reads TGTGCCAGCAGCGTAGGGGTGTTCGACGCAAAACTGTTTTTT.

There are a few counts of this clone. The CDR3 region is CATSKSMWASGNTDTQYF. The CDR3 DNA follows: TGTGCCACCAGCAAGAGTATGTGGGCTAGCGGAAACACAGATACGCAGTATTTT. This chain connects TRBV15 to TRBJ2-3; 7 bases fit TRBD2. With V trimmed by 4 bases and J by 2 bases, 15 bases remained unmatched. The V gene's germline CDR1 is LNHNV and CDR2 YYDKDF (reference sequence). The CDR3 loop spans 18 amino acids. Full variable domain (missing parts from reference TRBV15 and TRBJ2-3): DAMVIQNPRYQVTQFGKPVTLSCSQTLNHNVMYWYQQKSSQAPKLLFHYYDKDFNNEADTPDNFQSRRPNTSFCFLDIRSPGLGDTAMYLCATSKSMWASGNTDTQYFGPGTRLTVL.

The chain links TRBV5-1 to TRBJ2-1, with 8 bases lining up with TRBD1. This CDR3 region has 21 residues. The ends lost 0 bases at V and 5 bases at J; junction bases unmatched: 22. Per germline, CDR1 SGHRS and CDR2 YFSETQ. The CDR3 is CASSLGPPGGLQPRLNNEQFF. The CDR3 DNA reads TGCGCCAGCAGCTTGGGCCCGCCAGGGGGCTTGCAACCTCGGTTGAACAATGAGCAGTTCTTC. The whole variable domain, filled in from reference TRBV5-1 and TRBJ2-1, reads KAGVTQTPRYLIKTRGQQVTLSCSPISGHRSVSWYQQTPGQGLQFLFEYFSETQRNKGNFPGRFSGRQFSNSRSEMNVSTLELGDSALYLCASSLGPPGGLQPRLNNEQFFGPGTRLTVL.

The chain recombines TRBV6-6 with TRBJ2-5; TRBD1 agrees at 10 bases. Per germline, CDR1 MNHNY and CDR2 SVGAGI (reference sequence). The CDR3 runs to 16 residues. V gave up 5 bases and J gave up 5 bases; unmatched junction bases: 11. CDR3 sequence: CASSNRGQGIGETQYF. In nucleotides, the CDR3 is TGTGCCAGCAGTAATCGGGGACAGGGGATTGGGGAGACCCAGTACTTC.

The V gene is TRBV29-1, the J gene TRBJ2-5, with 7 bases lining up with TRBD1. This CDR3 is 15 amino acids long. V shed 2 bases, J shed 0 bases, and the junction held 6 bases outside the gene matches. Looked up from germline, CDR1 is SQVTM and CDR2 is ANQGSEA. CDR3: CSVEPTGTYQETQYF. CDR3 bases: TGCAGCGTTGAACCGACAGGGACGTACCAAGAGACCCAGTACTTC.

This chain uses TRBV5-1 with TRBJ1-2; possible D gene TRBD1, 5 bases. The CDR3 spans 14 residues. V was pared by 3 bases and J by 1 base, with 10 bases between. Germline CDR1 SGHRS, CDR2 YFSETQ. CDR3 loop: CASSSQGLNYGYTF. Here the CDR3 DNA reads TGCGCCAGCAGCTCGCAGGGTCTTAACTATGGCTACACCTTC.

This clone was recorded once. The V and J genes are TRBV5-6 and TRBJ2-1; D not certain. Trimming shortened V by 0 bases and J by 8 bases, and 9 bases separated the two germline ends. Per the germline V gene, CDR1 is SGHDT and CDR2 is YYEEEE. The CDR3 is 13 residues long. The CDR3: CASSLEVADEQFF. The DNA of the CDR3 is TGTGCCAGCAGCTTGGAGGTAGCCGATGAGCAGTTCTTC. Full variable domain (remainder filled in from reference TRBV5-6 and TRBJ2-1): DAGVTQSPTHLIKTRGQQVTLRCSPKSGHDTVSWYQQALGQGPQFIFQYYEEEERQRGNFPDRFSGHQFPNYSSELNVNALLLGDSALYLCASSLEVADEQFFGPGTRLTVL.

The chain recombines TRBV19 with TRBJ2-3; 10 bases agree with TRBD1. There are 16 residues in the CDR3. Germline loops: CDR1 LNHDA, CDR2 SQIVND (reference sequence). V gave up 3 bases and J gave up 6 bases; unmatched junction bases: 9. The CDR3 here is CASSIGQGGRGDTQYF. As DNA, the CDR3 is TGTGCCAGTAGTATCGGACAGGGGGGGAGAGGTGATACGCAGTATTTT.

The rearrangement joins TRBV4-3 to TRBJ1-5; D call uncertain. The V gene's germline CDR1 is LGHNA and CDR2 YSLEER. The CDR3 loop spans 13 amino acids. Trimming removed 0 bases from V and 5 bases from J, with 5 bases in between. Here the CDR3 DNA reads TGCGCCAGCAGCCAAGAGTGGGATCAGCCCCAGCATTTT. Protein sequence: CASSQEWDQPQHF.

The chain links TRBV11-3 to TRBJ1-2; 9 bases are a match to TRBD1. The CDR3 has 15 residues. After removal of 4 bases from V and 1 base from J, the junction contained 4 bases not matched to a gene. Germline CDR1 SGHNT, CDR2 YENEEA. CDR3 sequence: CASSWGTGINYGYTF. The CDR3, as DNA: TGTGCCAGCAGCTGGGGGACAGGGATTAACTATGGCTACACCTTC.

V is TRBV4-1 and J is TRBJ2-7; D could derive from TRBD1 or TRBD2 (5 bases each). The CDR3 totals 14 residues. Germline assignment: CDR1 MGHRA and CDR2 YSYEKL. Trimming left V 4 bases short and J 0 bases short, with 10 bases between. CDR3 coding DNA: TGCGCCAGCAGCCCGGGACGCAACTCCTACGAGCAGTACTTC. Amino acid sequence: CASSPGRNSYEQYF.

This clone showed up just once. The chain links TRBV6-4 to TRBJ1-1; D remains ambiguous. Germline CDR1 MRHNA, CDR2 SNTAGT. CDR3 length: 11 residues. Between the trimmed V and J ends, which lost 6 bases and 11 bases, there was a span of 13 bases. CDR3 coding DNA: TGTGCCAGCAGGGGCACCATCGGCGCTTTCTTT. Translating gives CASRGTIGAFF.

The chain uses TRBV5-1 and TRBJ1-4, with D possibly matching TRBD1 (6 bases). Germline loops: CDR1 SGHRS, CDR2 YFSETQ. The CDR3 length is 13 residues. The V end was cut by 0 bases, the J end by 8 bases, with 8 bases between. The CDR3 sequence: CASSLATGEKLFF. The CDR3 bases are TGCGCCAGCAGCTTGGCAACAGGGGAAAAACTGTTTTTT.